This T cell receptor (beta chain) was captured in a study of T-cell memory formation after mild COVID-19. Overall study: TCR clustering was largely donor specific. General study findings and limits: Mainly in CM and EM were contracting CD4+ clones; CD8+ were in EMRA. Second-wave clones reaching peak frequency on day 37 lacked confirmed SARS-CoV-2 specificity.

Constant-segment primers served in 5'RACE that generated TCR alpha and TCR beta cDNA libraries bearing sample barcodes and UMIs. TCRdb re-derived calls from the 5' RACE reads in MiXCR, one entry per CDR3 protein. This repertoire shows 29,000 or so distinct CDR3 sequences, approximately 12% found once; its top ten account for over 12%. The germline gives CDR1 MNHEY, CDR2 SMNVEV (reference sequence). The V and J ends lost 2 bases and 4 bases respectively, with 20 bases between them. CDR3 size: 18 residues. This clonotype has a count of ten or more. Antigen unknown. Source material: PBMCs or a T cell subset sorted from them (not recorded which). J is TRBJ1-4 and V is TRBV27, with TRBD1 as a possible D gene (5 bases). The source is an adult woman who had mild COVID-19 (a few samples of this study predate the infection). Cell type and time point are not known. This CDR3 is CASSLRWTSGRINEKLFF. In DNA, the CDR3 is TGTGCCAGCAGTTTAAGGTGGACCTCGGGACGGATTAATGAAAAACTGTTTTTT. Looking up the rest from reference TRBV27 and TRBJ1-4 gives the full variable domain: EAQVTQNPRYLITVTGKKLTVTCSQNMNHEYMSWYRQDPGLGLRQIYYSMNVEVTDKGDVPEGYKVSRKEKRNFPLILESPSPNQTSLYFCASSLRWTSGRINEKLFFGSGTQLSVL.